This T cell receptor beta chain was found in a study of OX40 agonist ivuxolimab in advanced cancers. Background on the study: The patients got ivuxolimab, which is an agonistic anti-OX40 (CD134) antibody.

Concerning this clone: Antigen unknown.

Overall study results and limits: On average, CD8+ T cells showed a greater number of expanded clones than CD4+.

The CDR3 extends over 11 amino acids. Germline lookup yields CDR1 MGHRA and CDR2 YSYEKL. Trimming removed 4 bases at V and 11 bases at J, with 11 bases between. Libraries were prepared by immunoSEQ multiplex PCR; TCRdb keeps only in-frame clonotypes and omits some of them. The table lists approximately 100,000 clones, about nine tenths of them singletons. The TCR originated in an adult with an advanced solid tumor such as melanoma, head and neck, liver or kidney cancer. This chain links TRBV4-1 with TRBJ1-1, with no clear D. The material sequenced was CD4+ or CD8+ T cells sorted from blood, taken in a trial of the OX40 agonist ivuxolimab. CDR3 residues: CASSRAGRAFF. The CDR3 DNA sequence: TGCGCCAGCAGCCGGGCTGGTAGGGCTTTCTTT.